This TCR beta chain is from a study of blood T cell repertoires in COVID-19. Participants reported their clinical history, and cohort assignment relied on those reports. The CDR3 is made up of 18 amino acids. Germline CDR1 reads MGHRA; CDR2 reads YSYEKL. V lost 4 bases and J lost 0; bases outside the gene matches: 13. Authors' methods: Nucleated cell number was recorded as an estimate derived from reference gene primer amplification. Profiling relied on immunoSEQ multiplex PCR, and the TCRdb table lists in-frame clones only, not all of them. Clone size and the V and J calls come from that table; the DNA yielded D and trimming. There are some 130,000 clones in the sample; 80% to 85% occur only once, and under 5.5% lies in the top ten.

The rearrangement links TRBV4-1 to TRBJ1-1; TRBD1 aligns across 8 bases. The TCR was taken from a man aged 40-50 years with acute COVID-19. The sample comprised PBMCs or T cells enriched from blood (not recorded which). Written as DNA, the CDR3 is TGCGCCAGCAGCCGCAGCCCAGGGGGCGGAGGAGTGAACACTGAAGCTTTCTTT. Protein product: CASSRSPGGGGVNTEAFF.